Each of the 9 T cell receptor beta chains below was sequenced from the same sample in a study of blood T cell repertoires in COVID-19. TCRdb's table, derived via immunoSEQ multiplex PCR, lists solely in-frame clones and lacks some. This table has under 200,000 clones, about 80% appearing once. Input material: PBMCs or T cells enriched from blood (not recorded which). All receptors derive from a man aged 45-60 years who had recovered from COVID-19.

The chain has TRBV6-5 and TRBJ2-2; possible D gene TRBD1, 7 bases. With 11 bases removed from V and 2 bases from J, the gap between germline ends came to 12 bases. Germline CDR1 is MNHEY and CDR2 is SVGAGI. This CDR3 has 13 residues. The CDR3 DNA sequence: TGTGCCGCCAGGGGGGCCAACACCGGGGAGCTGTTTTTT. Translation gives CAARGANTGELFF.

This chain connects TRBV9 to TRBJ1-2; 7 bases map to TRBD1. Unmatched junction bases numbered 8, after V lost 4 bases and J lost 11 bases. The CDR3 runs 12 residues. Germline loops: CDR1 SGDLS, CDR2 YYNGEE. The CDR3 coding sequence is TGTGCCAGCAGCCCCAACGGACAGGCGTACACCTTC. Translation gives CASSPNGQAYTF. Filled out from reference TRBV9 and TRBJ1-2, the complete variable domain reads DSGVTQTPKHLITATGQRVTLRCSPRSGDLSVYWYQQSLDQGLQFLIQYYNGEERAKGNILERFSAQQFPDLHSELNLSSLELGDSALYFCASSPNGQAYTFGSGTRLTVV.

The chain uses TRBV7-3 and TRBJ2-3, with 12 positions matching TRBD2. Germline V gives CDR1 SGHTA, CDR2 FQGTGA. The CDR3 extends over 15 amino acids. V gave up 6 bases and J gave up 4 bases; unmatched junction bases: 5. In DNA form, the CDR3 reads TGTGCCAGCAGTCCTAGCGGGGGGGCCGCAGATACGCAGTATTTT. Translated, it gives CASSPSGGAADTQYF.

This rearrangement joins TRBV18 to TRBJ1-1, with 9 bases identical to TRBD1. V gave up 4 bases and J gave up 5 bases; unmatched junction bases: 8. The CDR3 loop spans 15 amino acids. The germline V gene encodes CDR1 KGHSH and CDR2 LQKENI. The CDR3 loop reads CASSLVQGAATEAFF. DNA of the CDR3: TGTGCCAGCTCACTCGTACAGGGGGCAGCAACTGAAGCTTTCTTT.

The rearrangement links TRBV11-1 to TRBJ2-5; 11 positions match TRBD1. The ends lost 4 bases at V and 5 bases at J; junction bases unmatched: 9. Per germline, CDR1 SGHAT and CDR2 FQDESV (reference sequence). The CDR3 extends over 16 amino acids. The CDR3 here is CASSSGQGVRMETQYF. Written as DNA, the CDR3 is TGTGCCAGCAGCTCGGGACAGGGGGTGCGAATGGAGACCCAGTACTTC.

Only a few counts were recorded for this clone. The chain recombines TRBV9 with TRBJ1-2, with D possibly being TRBD1 (5 bases). Germline CDR1 SGDLS, CDR2 YYNGEE. The CDR3 runs 15 residues. V lost 6 bases to trimming and J lost 0 bases, with 15 bases between them. The CDR3 bases are TGTGCCAGCACCCCGTCCGGGACTTCTAACTATGGCTACACCTTC. Its translation: CASTPSGTSNYGYTF.

The J gene is TRBJ2-2, the V gene TRBV5-1, with 8 bases lining up with TRBD1. The germline CDR1 and CDR2 sequences are SGHRS and YFSETQ. The CDR3 runs to 16 residues. Trimming took 0 bases from V and 4 from J; bases not matched to a gene: 5. The CDR3, as DNA: TGCGCCAGCAGCTTGGCCAGGGGGCTGGGCACCGGGGAGCTGTTTTTT. This translates into CASSLARGLGTGELFF.

J is TRBJ2-1 and V is TRBV10-3; 10 nucleotides agree with TRBD1. CDR1 and CDR2 from the germline V gene are ENHRY and SYGVKD. The CDR3 contains 17 residues. Unmatched junction bases numbered 19, after V lost 8 bases and J lost 9 bases. The CDR3 region is CAIGGTGAMSTSGEQFF. In nucleotides, the CDR3 is TGTGCCATCGGCGGGACAGGGGCGATGAGTACGTCGGGTGAGCAGTTCTTC.

The CDR3 DNA is TGCGCCAGCAGCCAAGGACAGATCTATGGCTACACCTTC. Protein sequence: CASSQGQIYGYTF. The chain recombines TRBV5-1 with TRBJ1-2; D may be TRBD1 (6 bases). Looked up from germline, CDR1 is SGHRS and CDR2 is YFSETQ. This CDR3 has 13 residues. V lost 4 bases and J lost 4, with 11 bases in between.